This T cell receptor (beta chain) stems from a study of breast tumors, draining lymph nodes, adjacent tissues. Study observations and caveats: Compared with basal-like, luminal-like tumors shared significantly more repertoire with nontumor tissue. Compared with lymph nodes, tumors were less diverse; compared with nontumor tissue, more. Findings are consistent with lymph node origin and intratumoral expansion of most tumor T cells. Tumor T cell lymph node origin was a supported hypothesis, not proven.

The lymph nodes were axillary draining lymph nodes from breast cancer patients. This clonotype was counted many times. As yet, its antigen is unknown. TCRdb redid the calling of the multiplex PCR reads with MiXCR, one entry per CDR3 protein. The sample shows roughly 130,000 distinct CDR3 sequences, 20% of them seen only once. Per germline, CDR1 SEHNR and CDR2 FQNEAQ (reference sequence). The germline V and J ends were trimmed by 2 bases and 2 bases, with 4 bases remaining between them. This CDR3 is built from 13 residues. The specimen sequenced was axillary lymph node tissue. The TCR comes from a female donor with breast cancer. Some clones in this sample may be carry-over from other donors' samples. This sequence joins TRBV7-9 and TRBJ1-3; D unclear. CDR3 nucleotides: TGTGCCAGCAGCTTAAGTGCTGGAAACACCATATATTTT. This gives the protein CASSLSAGNTIYF.